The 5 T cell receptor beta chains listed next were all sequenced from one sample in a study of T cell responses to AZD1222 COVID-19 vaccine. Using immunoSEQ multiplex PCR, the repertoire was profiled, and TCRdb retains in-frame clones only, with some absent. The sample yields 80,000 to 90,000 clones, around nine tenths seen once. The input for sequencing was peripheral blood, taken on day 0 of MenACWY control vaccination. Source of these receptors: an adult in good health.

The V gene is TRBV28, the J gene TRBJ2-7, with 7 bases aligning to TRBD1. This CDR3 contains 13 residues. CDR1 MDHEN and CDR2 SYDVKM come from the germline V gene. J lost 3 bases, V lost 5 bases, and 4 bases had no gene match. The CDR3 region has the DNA TGTGCCAGCAGTATCGGACAGGACTACGAGCAGTACTTC. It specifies CASSIGQDYEQYF.

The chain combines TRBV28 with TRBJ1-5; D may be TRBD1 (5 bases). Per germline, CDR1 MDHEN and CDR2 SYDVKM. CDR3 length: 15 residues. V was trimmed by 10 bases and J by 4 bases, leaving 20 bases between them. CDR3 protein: CATWRDGDRNQPQHF. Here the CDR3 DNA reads TGTGCCACCTGGCGGGACGGTGATAGAAATCAGCCCCAGCATTTT.

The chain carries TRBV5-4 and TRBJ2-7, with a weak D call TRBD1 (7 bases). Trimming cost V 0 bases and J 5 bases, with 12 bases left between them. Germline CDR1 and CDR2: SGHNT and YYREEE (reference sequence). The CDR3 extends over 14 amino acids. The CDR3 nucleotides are TGTGCCAGCAGCTTGGGTGTCAGGGGGGACGAGCAGTACTTC. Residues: CASSLGVRGDEQYF.

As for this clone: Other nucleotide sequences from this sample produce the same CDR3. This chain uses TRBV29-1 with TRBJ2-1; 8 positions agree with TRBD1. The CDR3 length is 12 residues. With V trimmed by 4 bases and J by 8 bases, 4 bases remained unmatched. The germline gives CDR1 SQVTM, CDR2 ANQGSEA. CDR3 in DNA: TGCAGCGTTGTGACAGGGGTGGATGAGCAGTTCTTC. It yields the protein CSVVTGVDEQFF.

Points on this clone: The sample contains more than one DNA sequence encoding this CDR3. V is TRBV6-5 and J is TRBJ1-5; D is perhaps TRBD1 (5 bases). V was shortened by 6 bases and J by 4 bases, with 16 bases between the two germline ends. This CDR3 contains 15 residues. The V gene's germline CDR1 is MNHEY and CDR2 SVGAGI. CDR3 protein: CASSPLGTGNQPQHF. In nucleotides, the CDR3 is TGTGCCAGCAGCCCCTTAGGGACGGGGAATCAGCCCCAGCATTTT.